The clone carrying this T cell receptor (beta chain) was counted once. Its antigen remains unknown. The data were taken from a study of cytomegalovirus exposure and HLA in healthy donors. Study results and caveats: Reports state that TCR beta sequences accurately predicted most subjects' HLA-A and HLA-B alleles.

The germline gives CDR1 SEHNR, CDR2 FQNEAQ (reference sequence). V was trimmed by 2 bases and J by 2 bases, leaving 9 bases between them. CDR3 length: 14 residues. The PCR contained 60 Vbeta and 13 Jbeta primers. Clones were read by immunoSEQ multiplex PCR, and TCRdb kept only the in-frame ones, dropping some. The data show 100,000 to 150,000 clones, with 74% seen just once and approximately 6% held by the top ten. Sequencing was performed on PBMCs. This chain uses TRBV7-9 with TRBJ1-2; tentatively, D is TRBD1 (5 bases). The TCR was taken from a woman aged 45 to 65 in good health and CMV-seropositive. The CDR3 DNA reads as TGTGCCAGCAGCTTATCAGGGCAGAACTATGGCTACACCTTC. This sequence encodes CASSLSGQNYGYTF.